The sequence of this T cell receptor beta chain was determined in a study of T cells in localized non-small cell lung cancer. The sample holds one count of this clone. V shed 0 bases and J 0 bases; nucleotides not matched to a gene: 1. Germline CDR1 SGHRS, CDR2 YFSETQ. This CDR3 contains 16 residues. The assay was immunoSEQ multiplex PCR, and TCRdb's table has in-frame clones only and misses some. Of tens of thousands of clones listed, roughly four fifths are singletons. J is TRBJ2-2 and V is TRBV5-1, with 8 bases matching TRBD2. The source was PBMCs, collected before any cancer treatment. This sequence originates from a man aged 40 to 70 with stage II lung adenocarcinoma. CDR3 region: CASSLAGGTNTGELFF. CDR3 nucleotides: TGCGCCAGCAGCTTGGCGGGAGGGACGAACACCGGGGAGCTGTTTTTT.